One T cell receptor beta chain is described in this entry. Its cognate antigen has yet to be identified. Base qualities were left out, and no much larger clone turns up one base away. This specimen belongs to a study of long-term antiretroviral therapy in people with HIV (dated by TCRdb to between 2022 and 2023). At the level of the whole study: Collection of the earliest samples took place about a decade ahead of the 2015 WHO recommendation for immediate ART, at a time when ART was typically delayed until CD4 counts fell. Whether ART initiation and durable HIV suppression were associated with changes in peripheral blood TRB repertoire composition and diversity was tested in a retrospective serial study. A total of roughly 200 cryopreserved PBMC samples were contributed to the cohort by 30 adults with confirmed HIV infection, with samples collected serially over a mean of about 6 years (range 1-12). Among the 30 to 35 participants with HIV, more than ten were female. No cross-contamination during QIAcube processing was shown when test extractions of a monoclonal T-cell line were performed alongside around 30 polyclonal samples. What the study reported, not specific to this receptor: No data were available on ART adherence, viral resistance or therapy changes, limiting inferences about post-ART repertoire changes. Expanded TRB clones identified before ART initiation dominated the repertoire at all time points, although this dominance fluctuated and declined in many PLHIV after ART. HIV repertoires had narrower CDR3 length ranges than controls, and the network structure suggested an antigen-experienced repertoire that shifted only slightly toward naive after ART. The samples were dated from the mid-2000s to the late 2010s, and the ART regimens that were used may be less effective than current ART regimens. Starting ART was linked to a significant rise in TRB diversity, yet even after long-term ART the diversity remained significantly lower than in transplant donor controls. Owing to limited PBMC availability, only the TCR beta chain was sequenced, without alpha chain pairing. Unsorted PBMC were profiled instead of sorted CD4+ and CD8+ T cells because pre-ART samples had limited cell numbers.

CDR1 and CDR2 are read off the germline V gene as SGHDT and YYEEEE. Germline trimming amounts to 3 bases on V and 2 bases on J, with 2 as the count of junction bases outside the gene matches. From cysteine to phenylalanine, the CDR3 is 13 amino acids long. Solely the CDR3 DNA is kept, with 39 bases framed from the first base. To be included, a participant needed at least one PBMC sample from before ART initiation plus at least two post-ART samples. All participants with HIV were treated in the United States of America. Before DNA extraction, cryopreserved samples of roughly 1-10 million PBMC were thawed and washed. At the time of the earliest PBMC sample, participants with HIV were aged between roughly 23 and 60 years. Each participant contributed PBMC samples from 1-4 timepoints before ART initiation and 2-8 timepoints after ART initiation, with a median of 7 samples. Serial HIV viral load, CD4+ T-cell count, ART history and demographic data were obtained for every participant. A Qiagen kit on a QIAcube was used to extract genomic DNA from unsorted PBMC, with samples processed in batches of 12.

The immunoSEQ hsTCRB v3.0 assay was used at survey level resolution to sequence the TRB variable region. A depth of about 40,000-50,000 T-cell genomes per sample was targeted for TRB sequencing. TRB libraries were pooled and sequenced on an Illumina MiSeq using a v3 150-cycle kit. The original pipeline was this. Repertoire analysis ran in R within a reproducible Nextflow workflow covering QC, data transformation and analysis. LymphoSeq2, an R package for exploring AIRR-Seq data, was used to implement custom analyses. A handful of samples that yielded fewer than 5000 total TRB sequences were excluded, so that approximately 200 HIV repertoires were analyzed. Among the approximately 190 retained HIV repertoires, under 65 were collected before ART initiation and 129 after ART initiation. Each repertoire was downsampled to 5000 TRB nucleotide sequences, and summary statistics were averaged across 100 downsampling iterations. Only TRB sequences with CDR3 regions of at least seven amino acids were retained for analysis. Diversity was measured with a Shannon entropy-derived clonality score and the Gini coefficient. Repertoire networks linked the top 5000 CDR3 amino acid sequences whenever two sequences differed by an edit distance of one. For TRB CDR3 amino acid sequences, antigen specificity groups and MHC restriction were predicted with GLIPH2. To flag known associations with CMV, EBV, HIV or tissue antigens, CDR3 amino acid sequences were compared against VDJdb and McPAS-TCR. Pre-ART, post-ART and control groups were compared with Wilcoxon signed-rank tests and Holm-Bonferroni correction. In its TCRdb copy, this immuneACCESS table keeps in-frame sequences only and misses some clones. Where compared with another copy, unresolved V genes explain less than half of these, and the others have no known cause. V, J and clone size derive from that table, while D and trimming were established from the DNA sequence. The sample has about 18,000 clones on record, approximately 81% of them singletons. Of the sample, less than 20% falls within the top ten clones.

The TCR was taken from a young woman with HIV. Sequenced here: unsorted PBMCs, sampled 0.6 years after starting antiretroviral therapy. The chain couples TRBV5-6 to TRBJ2-7, and 7 junction bases match TRBD2. The sequence in DNA is TGTGCCAGCAGCTCGGGGACTACCTACGAGCAGTACTTC. Its amino acids are CASSSGTTYEQYF.